The 13 T cell receptor beta chains in this list originate from one sample, sequenced in a study of graft-versus-host responses after intestinal transplantation. Profiled with immunoSEQ multiplex PCR; TCRdb holds only in-frame clones, not every one. The profile shows about 90,000 clones, 80% to 95% of them singletons. The antigens of these receptors remain unknown. The sequencing here drew on unstimulated CD4+ T cells sorted from spleen or lymph node cells, taken before intestinal transplant. The receptors derive from a human donor who received an intestinal transplant.

The rearrangement joins TRBV6-6 to TRBJ2-7, with D maybe TRBD2 (6 bases). Germline V gene sequence: CDR1 MNHNY, CDR2 SVGAGI (reference sequence). Deletions cut 7 bases from V and 2 bases from J, with 12 bases between. The length of the CDR3 is 13 residues. The CDR3 here is CASTFSGAYEQYF. The CDR3 bases are TGTGCCAGCACCTTTAGCGGAGCCTACGAGCAGTACTTC.

Written as DNA, the CDR3 is TGCGCCAGCAGCTTGGAACTTGGCGCTCAGGAGCAGTACTTC. This gives the protein CASSLELGAQEQYF. V is TRBV5-1 and J is TRBJ2-7; no definite D call. V shed 0 bases and J shed 7 bases, with 14 bases lying between them. Germline V CDR1 and CDR2: SGHRS, YFSETQ. The CDR3 spans 14 residues.

This chain links TRBV9 with TRBJ2-5; D may correspond to TRBD1 or TRBD2 (5 bases each). This CDR3 spans 13 amino acids. Trimming stripped 3 bases from V and 11 bases from J, with 17 bases between. The germline CDR1 and CDR2 sequences are SGDLS and YYNGEE. The CDR3 sequence: CASSAAIVGEQYF. The CDR3 coding sequence is TGTGCCAGCAGCGCAGCTATTGTAGGGGAGCAGTACTTC.

This chain joins TRBV30 and TRBJ2-3; D is uncertain. The CDR3 has 11 amino acids. Trimming left V 3 bases short and J 8 bases short, with 9 bases between. Germline values: CDR1 GTSNPN, CDR2 SVGIG (reference sequence). CDR3: CAWRRALTQYF. The CDR3 nucleotides read TGTGCCTGGAGAAGGGCCCTTACGCAGTATTTT.

V is TRBV7-9 and J is TRBJ2-3; TRBD1 is a possible D gene (6 bases). This CDR3 contains 14 residues. Looked up from germline, CDR1 is SEHNR and CDR2 is FQNEAQ (reference sequence). The V end was cut by 4 bases, the J end by 5 bases, with 13 bases between. The CDR3 DNA sequence: TGTGCCAGCAGCTCAGGGGCTTGGGGAGATACGCAGTATTTT. Its translation is CASSSGAWGDTQYF.

The rearrangement links TRBV9 to TRBJ2-5; TRBD1 might be the D (5 bases). Germline lookup yields CDR1 SGDLS and CDR2 YYNGEE. The ends were cut back, 0 bases at V and 1 base at J, with 13 bases in the middle. The CDR3 spans 16 residues. CDR3 DNA sequence: TGTGCCAGCAGCGTAGCTACGCAGGGTCGCCAAGAGACCCAGTACTTC. Translation gives CASSVATQGRQETQYF.

The chain joins TRBV18 to TRBJ1-2, with 8 bases fitting TRBD1. The trim removed 6 bases at V and 3 bases at J, leaving 9 bases unmatched. CDR3 length: 15 amino acids. Germline V lookup: CDR1 KGHSH, CDR2 LQKENI. The CDR3 DNA is TGTGCCAGCTCGCCTTCGCAGGGGGCCGACTATGGCTACACCTTC. The encoded protein is CASSPSQGADYGYTF.

J is TRBJ2-3 and V is TRBV27; 11 bases match TRBD2. Germline V CDR1 and CDR2: MNHEY, SMNVEV (reference sequence). V trimming: 1 base; J trimming: 0 bases; junction bases outside the gene matches: 6. This CDR3 is built from 18 residues. CDR3 amino acids: CASSLWASGRTSTDTQYF. In nucleotides, the CDR3 is TGTGCCAGCAGTTTATGGGCTAGCGGGAGGACTAGCACAGATACGCAGTATTTT.

The chain combines TRBV18 with TRBJ2-5, with D possibly called TRBD1 or TRBD2 (7 bases each). The CDR3 consists of 18 residues. Per the germline V gene, CDR1 is KGHSH and CDR2 is LQKENI. V lost 4 bases, J lost 4 bases, and 25 bases lay in between. The CDR3 nucleotides read TGTGCCAGCTCACAACCCAGGGAGGGGGCATTTTCTTCAGAGACCCAGTACTTC. It encodes CASSQPREGAFSSETQYF.

The chain is built from TRBV28 and TRBJ2-5; 10 bases align to TRBD2. The CDR3 runs to 14 residues. Germline assignment: CDR1 MDHEN and CDR2 SYDVKM. V was clipped by 6 bases and J by 4 bases; unmatched bases: 5. In DNA, the CDR3 is TGTGCCAGCAGCCCAGCGGGAGGGGGAGAGACCCAGTACTTC. Its protein is CASSPAGGGETQYF.

The chain uses TRBV5-1 and TRBJ1-1, with D perhaps TRBD1 (6 bases). V was pared by 6 bases and J by 1 base, with 16 bases between. CDR3 length: 15 residues. Germline loops: CDR1 SGHRS, CDR2 YFSETQ. As DNA, the CDR3 is TGCGCCAGCATTAACAGGGTCGGCGCGAACACTGAAGCTTTCTTT. Translation: CASINRVGANTEAFF.

J is TRBJ1-1 and V is TRBV10-2; 7 bases align to TRBD1. V was pared by 6 bases and J by 6 bases, with 4 bases of the junction left unmatched. Germline-derived CDR1 and CDR2 are WSHSY and SAAADI. This CDR3 is built from 12 residues. CDR3 residues: CASRATGAEAFF. The CDR3 DNA sequence: TGCGCCAGCAGGGCTACAGGGGCTGAAGCTTTCTTT.

V usage is TRBV21-1 and J usage is TRBJ2-7. TRBV21-1 is labeled a pseudogene. This CDR3 has 15 residues. CDR3 sequence reads: CASSKVPHSDYEQYF. The CDR3 DNA reads TGTGCCAGCAGCAAAGTCCCACACTCCGACTACGAGCAGTACTTC.